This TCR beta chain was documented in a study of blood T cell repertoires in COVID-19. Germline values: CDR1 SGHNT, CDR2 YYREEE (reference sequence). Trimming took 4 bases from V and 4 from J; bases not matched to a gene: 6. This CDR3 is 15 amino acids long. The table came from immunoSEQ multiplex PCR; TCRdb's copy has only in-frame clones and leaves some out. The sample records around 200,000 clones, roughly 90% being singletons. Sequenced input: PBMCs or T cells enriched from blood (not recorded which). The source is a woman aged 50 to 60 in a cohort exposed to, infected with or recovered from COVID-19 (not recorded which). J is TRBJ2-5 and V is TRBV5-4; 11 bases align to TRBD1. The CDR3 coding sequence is TGTGCCAGCAGCATTGGACAGGGGGCTGGAGAGACCCAGTACTTC. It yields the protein CASSIGQGAGETQYF. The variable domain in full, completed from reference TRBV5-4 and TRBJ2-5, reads ETGVTQSPTHLIKTRGQQVTLRCSSQSGHNTVSWYQQALGQGPQFIFQYYREEENGRGNFPPRFSGLQFPNYSSELNVNALELDDSALYLCASSIGQGAGETQYFGPGTRLLVL.